Here is one T cell receptor (beta chain) with its context. This entry comes from a study of PD-L1 blockade in urothelial cancer. Study as a whole: The patients' atezolizumab therapy, 1,200 mg intravenously every 3 weeks, started at some point between 2013 and 2014. It was at 3 weeks (second dose) and 6 weeks after treatment start that blood was analyzed.

The table came from immunoSEQ multiplex PCR; TCRdb's copy has only in-frame clones and leaves some out. The sample holds about 100,000 clones; over 75% are singletons and the top ten take 2.4%. CDR1 LNHNV and CDR2 YYDKDF come from the germline V gene (reference sequence). The CDR3 is 20 residues long. With 2 bases clipped from V and 3 bases from J, the junction kept 20 bases outside the gene matches. The TCR comes from a man between 50 and 59 years old with urothelial cancer. This chain joins TRBV15 and TRBJ2-5; 8 bases are a match to TRBD1. The sequenced sample was PBMCs, obtained around atezolizumab (anti-PD-L1) treatment. The CDR3 bases are TGTGCCACCAGCAGATCGCGCGGGACAGGCCGGAAGACGTCCAAAGAGACCCAGTACTTC. It is translated as CATSRSRGTGRKTSKETQYF.